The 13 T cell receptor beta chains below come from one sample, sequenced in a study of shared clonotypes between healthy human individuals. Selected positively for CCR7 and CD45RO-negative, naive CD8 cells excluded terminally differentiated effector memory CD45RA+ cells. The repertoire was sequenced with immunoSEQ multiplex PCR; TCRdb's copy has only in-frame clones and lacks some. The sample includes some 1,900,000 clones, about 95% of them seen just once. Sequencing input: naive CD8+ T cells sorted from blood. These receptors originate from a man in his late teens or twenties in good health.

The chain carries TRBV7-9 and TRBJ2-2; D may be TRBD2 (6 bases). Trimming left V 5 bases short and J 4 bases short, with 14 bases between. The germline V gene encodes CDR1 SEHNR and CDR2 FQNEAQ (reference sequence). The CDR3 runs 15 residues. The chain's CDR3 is CASSDGGESTGELFF. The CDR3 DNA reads TGTGCCAGCAGCGACGGCGGGGAATCCACCGGGGAGCTGTTTTTT.

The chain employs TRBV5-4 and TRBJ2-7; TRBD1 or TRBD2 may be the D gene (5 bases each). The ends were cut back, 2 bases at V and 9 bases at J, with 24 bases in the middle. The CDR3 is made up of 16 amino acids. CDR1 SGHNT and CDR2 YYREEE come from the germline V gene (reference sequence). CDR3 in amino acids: CASSFRGAENLRGQYF. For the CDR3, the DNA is TGTGCCAGCAGCTTTAGGGGAGCGGAGAACCTACGAGGGCAGTACTTC. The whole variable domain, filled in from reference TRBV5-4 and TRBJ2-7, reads ETGVTQSPTHLIKTRGQQVTLRCSSQSGHNTVSWYQQALGQGPQFIFQYYREEENGRGNFPPRFSGLQFPNYSSELNVNALELDDSALYLCASSFRGAENLRGQYFGPGTRLTVT.

The CDR3 nucleotides are TGTGCCAGCAGCTTGGAAGGGACAGGTAATGAGCAGTTCTTC. Its protein product is CASSLEGTGNEQFF. The J gene is TRBJ2-1, the V gene TRBV5-4, with 8 bases identical to TRBD1. Trimming removed 0 bases from V and 7 bases from J; junction bases left unmatched: 3. The CDR3 contains 14 residues. Germline CDR1 SGHNT, CDR2 YYREEE (reference sequence). The complete variable domain, with remaining parts taken from reference TRBV5-4 and TRBJ2-1, reads ETGVTQSPTHLIKTRGQQVTLRCSSQSGHNTVSWYQQALGQGPQFIFQYYREEENGRGNFPPRFSGLQFPNYSSELNVNALELDDSALYLCASSLEGTGNEQFFGPGTRLTVL.

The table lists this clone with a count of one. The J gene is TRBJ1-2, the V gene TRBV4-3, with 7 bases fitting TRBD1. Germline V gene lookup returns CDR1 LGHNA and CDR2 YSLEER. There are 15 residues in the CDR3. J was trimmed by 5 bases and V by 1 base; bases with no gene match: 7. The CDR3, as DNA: TGCGCCAGCAGCCAAGCTTTGACAGGGACTTATGGCTACACCTTC. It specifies CASSQALTGTYGYTF.

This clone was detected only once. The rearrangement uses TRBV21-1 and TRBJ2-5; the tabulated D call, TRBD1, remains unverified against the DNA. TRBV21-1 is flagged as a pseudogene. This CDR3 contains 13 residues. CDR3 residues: CASSKNREETQYF. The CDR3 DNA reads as TGTGCCAGCAGCAAAAACAGGGAAGAGACCCAGTACTTC.

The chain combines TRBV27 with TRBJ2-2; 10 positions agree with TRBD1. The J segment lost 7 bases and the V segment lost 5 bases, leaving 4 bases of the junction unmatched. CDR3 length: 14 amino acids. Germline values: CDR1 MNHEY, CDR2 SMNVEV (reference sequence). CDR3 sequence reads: CASSTRTGGGELFF. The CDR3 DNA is TGTGCCAGCAGTACTCGGACAGGGGGCGGGGAGCTGTTTTTT.

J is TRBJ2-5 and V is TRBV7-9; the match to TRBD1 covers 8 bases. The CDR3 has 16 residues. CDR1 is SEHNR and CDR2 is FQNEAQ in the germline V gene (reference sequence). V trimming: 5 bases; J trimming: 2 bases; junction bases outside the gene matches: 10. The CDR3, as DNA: TGTGCCAGCAGCCTGTCAGGGGGCCTCTTACAAGAGACCCAGTACTTC. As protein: CASSLSGGLLQETQYF.

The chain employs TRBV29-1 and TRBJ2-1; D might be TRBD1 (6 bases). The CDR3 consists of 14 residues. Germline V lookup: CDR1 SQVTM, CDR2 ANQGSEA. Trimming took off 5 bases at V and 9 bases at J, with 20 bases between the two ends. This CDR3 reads CSVSPTGLMGEQFF. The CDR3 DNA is TGCAGCGTTTCCCCAACAGGGCTTATGGGTGAGCAGTTCTTC.

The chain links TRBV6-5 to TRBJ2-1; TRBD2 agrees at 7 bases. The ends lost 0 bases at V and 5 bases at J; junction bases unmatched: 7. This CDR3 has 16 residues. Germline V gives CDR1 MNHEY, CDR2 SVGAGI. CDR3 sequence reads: CASSYSSGEIDNEQFF. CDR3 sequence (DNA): TGTGCCAGCAGTTACTCGAGCGGGGAAATTGACAATGAGCAGTTCTTC.

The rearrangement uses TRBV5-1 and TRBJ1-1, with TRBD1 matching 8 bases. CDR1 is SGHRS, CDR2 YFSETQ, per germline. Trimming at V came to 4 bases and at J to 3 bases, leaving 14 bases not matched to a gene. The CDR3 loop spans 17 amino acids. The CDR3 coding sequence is TGCGCCAGCAGCCCCTTATCAGGGGGCCCGGCGGACACTGAAGCTTTCTTT. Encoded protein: CASSPLSGGPADTEAFF.

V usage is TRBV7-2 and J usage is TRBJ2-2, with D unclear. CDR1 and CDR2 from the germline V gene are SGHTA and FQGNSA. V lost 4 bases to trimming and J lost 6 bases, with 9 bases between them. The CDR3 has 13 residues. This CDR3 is CASSSLVSGELFF. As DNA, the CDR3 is TGTGCCAGCAGCTCCTTGGTTTCCGGGGAGCTGTTTTTT.

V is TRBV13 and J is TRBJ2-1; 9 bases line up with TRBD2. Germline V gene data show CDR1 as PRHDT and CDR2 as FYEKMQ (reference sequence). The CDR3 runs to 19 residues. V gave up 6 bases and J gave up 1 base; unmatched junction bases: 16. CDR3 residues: CASSPPMAGGHGSYNEQFF. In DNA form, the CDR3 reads TGTGCCAGCAGTCCCCCGATGGCGGGGGGGCATGGGTCCTACAATGAGCAGTTCTTC.

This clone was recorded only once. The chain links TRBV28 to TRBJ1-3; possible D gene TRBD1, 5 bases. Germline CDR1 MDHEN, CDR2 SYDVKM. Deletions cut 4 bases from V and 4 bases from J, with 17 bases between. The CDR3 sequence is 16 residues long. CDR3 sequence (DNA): TGTGCCAGCAGTTCCGGACACAGGTTGGGGGGAAACACCATATATTTT. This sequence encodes CASSSGHRLGGNTIYF. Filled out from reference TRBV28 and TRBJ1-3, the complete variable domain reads DVKVTQSSRYLVKRTGEKVFLECVQDMDHENMFWYRQDPGLGLRLIYFSYDVKMKEKGDIPEGYSVSREKKERFSLILESASTNQTSMYLCASSSGHRLGGNTIYFGEGSWLTVV.